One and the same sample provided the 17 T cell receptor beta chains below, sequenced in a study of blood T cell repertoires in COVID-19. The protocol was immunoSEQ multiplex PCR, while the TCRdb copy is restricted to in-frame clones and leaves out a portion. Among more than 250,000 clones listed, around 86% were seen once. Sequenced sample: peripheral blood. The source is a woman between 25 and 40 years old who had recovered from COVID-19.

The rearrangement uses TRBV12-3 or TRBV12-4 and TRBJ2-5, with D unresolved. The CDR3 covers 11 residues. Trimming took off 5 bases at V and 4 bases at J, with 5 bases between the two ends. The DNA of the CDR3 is TGTGCCAGCAGTATCGGAGAGACCCAGTACTTC. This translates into CASSIGETQYF.

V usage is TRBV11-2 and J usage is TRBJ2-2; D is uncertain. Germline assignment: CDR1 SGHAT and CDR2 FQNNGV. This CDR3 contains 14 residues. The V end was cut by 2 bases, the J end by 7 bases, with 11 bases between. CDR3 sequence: CASSLISRSGELFF. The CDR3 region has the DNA TGTGCCAGCAGCTTAATATCGCGTAGCGGGGAGCTGTTTTTT.

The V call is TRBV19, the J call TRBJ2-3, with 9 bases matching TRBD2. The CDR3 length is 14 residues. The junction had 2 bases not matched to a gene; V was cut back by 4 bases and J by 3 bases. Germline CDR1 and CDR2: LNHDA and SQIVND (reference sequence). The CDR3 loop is CASSSGRVTDTQYF. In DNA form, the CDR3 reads TGTGCCAGTAGTAGCGGGAGGGTAACAGATACGCAGTATTTT.

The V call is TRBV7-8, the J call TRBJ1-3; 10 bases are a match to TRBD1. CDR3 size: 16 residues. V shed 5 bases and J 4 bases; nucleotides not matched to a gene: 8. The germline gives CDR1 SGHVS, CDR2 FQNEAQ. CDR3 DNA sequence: TGTGCCAGCAGCCGGGGGGGACAGGGGAGAGGAAACACCATATATTTT. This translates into CASSRGGQGRGNTIYF.

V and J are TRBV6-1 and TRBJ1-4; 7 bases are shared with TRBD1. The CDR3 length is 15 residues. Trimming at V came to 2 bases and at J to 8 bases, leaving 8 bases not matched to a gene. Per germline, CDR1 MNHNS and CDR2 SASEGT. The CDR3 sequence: CASSEKMGDSEKLFF. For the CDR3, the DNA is TGTGCCAGCAGTGAAAAGATGGGGGACAGCGAAAAACTGTTTTTT.

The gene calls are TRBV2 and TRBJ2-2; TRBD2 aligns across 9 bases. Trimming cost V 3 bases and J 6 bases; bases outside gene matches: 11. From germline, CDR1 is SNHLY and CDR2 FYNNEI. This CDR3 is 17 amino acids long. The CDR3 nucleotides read TGTGCCAGCAGTGACCCCATCTCGCGGGGGGGCCCCGGGGAGCTGTTTTTT. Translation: CASSDPISRGGPGELFF.

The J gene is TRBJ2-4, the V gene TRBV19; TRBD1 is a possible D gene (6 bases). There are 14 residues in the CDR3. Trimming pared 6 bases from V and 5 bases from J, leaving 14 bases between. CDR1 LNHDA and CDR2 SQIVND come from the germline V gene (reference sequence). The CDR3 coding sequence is TGTGCCAGTAGCCAGGCAGGGGCCCAAAACATTCAGTACTTC. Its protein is CASSQAGAQNIQYF.

The CDR3 DNA follows: TGTGCCAGCAGTTACTCGACAGGGGAGATCTACAATGAGCAGTTCTTC. Residues: CASSYSTGEIYNEQFF. The chain carries TRBV6-5 and TRBJ2-1; 8 bases map to TRBD1. This CDR3 is 16 amino acids long. The V segment lost 0 bases and the J segment 3 bases; nucleotides outside the gene matches: 4. From germline, CDR1 is MNHEY and CDR2 SVGAGI.

The CDR3 loop is CASSEPGQIYEQYF. CDR3 nucleotides: TGTGCCAGCAGCGAACCGGGACAGATCTACGAGCAGTACTTC. V gene TRBV7-9 combines with J gene TRBJ2-7; TRBD1 matches 7 bases. J lost 3 bases, V lost 5 bases, and 7 bases had no gene match. CDR3 length equals 14 residues. Germline CDR1 and CDR2: SEHNR and FQNEAQ (reference sequence).

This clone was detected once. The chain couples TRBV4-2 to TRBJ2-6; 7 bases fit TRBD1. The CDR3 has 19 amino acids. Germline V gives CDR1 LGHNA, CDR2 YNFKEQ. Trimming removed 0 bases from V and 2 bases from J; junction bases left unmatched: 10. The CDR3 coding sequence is TGTGCCAGCAGCCAAGATCGCGAGGGGGCGGACCCTGGGGCCAACGTCCTGACTTTC. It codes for CASSQDREGADPGANVLTF.

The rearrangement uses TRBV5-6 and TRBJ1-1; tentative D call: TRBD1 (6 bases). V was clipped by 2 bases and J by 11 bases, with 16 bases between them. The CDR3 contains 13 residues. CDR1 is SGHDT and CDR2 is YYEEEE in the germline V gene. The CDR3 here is CASSFARGALAFF. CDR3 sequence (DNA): TGTGCCAGCAGCTTTGCCCGGGGGGCTCTGGCTTTCTTT.

CDR3 residues: CASSDVTYEQYF. The CDR3 DNA reads as TGCGCCAGCAGCGATGTGACTTACGAGCAGTACTTC. The J gene is TRBJ2-7, the V gene TRBV4-1; D gene unclear. Trimming took 5 bases from V and 4 from J, leaving 9 bases between them. This CDR3 region has 12 residues. Germline V gene sequence: CDR1 MGHRA, CDR2 YSYEKL.

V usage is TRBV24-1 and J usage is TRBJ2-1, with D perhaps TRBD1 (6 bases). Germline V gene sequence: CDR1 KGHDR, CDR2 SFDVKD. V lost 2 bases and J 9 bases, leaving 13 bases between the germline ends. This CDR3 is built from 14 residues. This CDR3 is CATSDYTGRGEQFF. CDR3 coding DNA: TGTGCCACCAGTGATTATACAGGGCGCGGTGAGCAGTTCTTC.

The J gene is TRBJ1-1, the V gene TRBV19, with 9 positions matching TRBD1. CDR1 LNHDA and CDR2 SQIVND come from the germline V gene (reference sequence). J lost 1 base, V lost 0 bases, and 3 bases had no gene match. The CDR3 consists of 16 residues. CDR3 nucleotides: TGTGCCAGTAGTATAGAACAGGGGGCGCAGAACACTGAAGCTTTCTTT. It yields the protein CASSIEQGAQNTEAFF.

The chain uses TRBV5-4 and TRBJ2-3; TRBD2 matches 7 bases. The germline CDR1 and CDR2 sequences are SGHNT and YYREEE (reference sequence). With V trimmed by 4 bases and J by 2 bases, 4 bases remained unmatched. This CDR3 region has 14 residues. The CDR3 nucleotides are TGTGCCAGCAGCGGCGGGGGATACACAGATACGCAGTATTTT. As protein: CASSGGGYTDTQYF.

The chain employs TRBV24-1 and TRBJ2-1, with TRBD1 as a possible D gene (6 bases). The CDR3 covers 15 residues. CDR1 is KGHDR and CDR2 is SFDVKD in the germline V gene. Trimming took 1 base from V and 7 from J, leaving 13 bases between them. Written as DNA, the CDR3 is TGTGCCACCAGTGATTTACCACAGGGCGGAAATGAGCAGTTCTTC. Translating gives CATSDLPQGGNEQFF.

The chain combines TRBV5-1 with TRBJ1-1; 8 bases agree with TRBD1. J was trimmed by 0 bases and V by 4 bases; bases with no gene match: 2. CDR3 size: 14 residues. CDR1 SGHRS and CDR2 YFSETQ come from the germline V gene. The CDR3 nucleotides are TGCGCCAGCAGCCCGGGACAGGTGAACACTGAAGCTTTCTTT. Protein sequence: CASSPGQVNTEAFF.